The 8 T cell receptor beta chains reported below all come from one sample, sequenced in a study of blood T cells in healthy people across ages. Next came a second PCR, run for roughly 6 to 11 cycles, which used a sample-barcoded 5' primer along with a J-beta primer mix. TCRdb called the 5' RACE reads again in MiXCR, with one record for every CDR3 protein. In the table there are fewer than 2 million distinct CDR3 sequences, about two fifths of which are singletons. The sample consisted of blood. These receptors were taken from a human donor in good health.

In its sample, this clonotype was seen a few times. The chain employs TRBV11-3 and TRBJ2-1; 15 nucleotides align to TRBD2. Per germline, CDR1 SGHNT and CDR2 YENEEA. V shed 5 bases and J 7 bases; nucleotides not matched to a gene: 15. This CDR3 spans 19 amino acids. CDR3 amino acids: CASSAGQGLAGGQLNEQFF. Here the CDR3 DNA reads TGTGCCAGCAGCGCAGGTCAAGGACTAGCGGGGGGGCAGTTAAATGAGCAGTTCTTC.

Only a few counts were recorded for this clonotype. The J gene is TRBJ1-6, the V gene TRBV4-2; possibly TRBD1 for D (5 bases). This CDR3 comprises 16 residues. Deletions cut 1 base from V and 9 bases from J, with 16 bases between. CDR1 LGHNA and CDR2 YNFKEQ come from the germline V gene. The CDR3 loop is CASSQVTQGLGSPLHF. CDR3 nucleotides: TGTGCCAGCAGCCAAGTAACTCAGGGCTTGGGTTCACCCCTCCACTTT.

The genes are TRBV2 and TRBJ2-1, with D perhaps being TRBD1 or TRBD2 (5 bases each). Trimming pared 7 bases from V and 6 bases from J, leaving 16 bases between. The V gene's germline CDR1 is SNHLY and CDR2 FYNNEI. CDR3 length: 14 residues. CDR3 sequence: CASKFRGDSNEQFF. In nucleotides, the CDR3 is TGTGCCAGCAAATTTAGGGGAGATAGCAATGAGCAGTTCTTC.

This clonotype turned up a few times. The chain carries TRBV28 and TRBJ1-2, with 7 bases aligning to TRBD1. With 7 bases clipped from V and 4 bases from J, the junction kept 12 bases outside the gene matches. From germline, CDR1 is MDHEN and CDR2 SYDVKM. The CDR3 has 15 amino acids. The CDR3 reads CASKTARTGLYGYTF. DNA for the CDR3: TGTGCCAGCAAAACCGCACGGACAGGCCTCTATGGCTACACCTTC.

The V gene is TRBV11-2, the J gene TRBJ2-7; 13 bases align to TRBD2. The ends lost 5 bases at V and 6 bases at J; junction bases unmatched: 7. In germline, CDR1 is SGHAT, CDR2 FQNNGV. CDR3 length: 15 residues. The CDR3 DNA reads TGTGCCAGCAGCGCGAGGACTAGCGGGGGTCTCGAGCAGTACTTC. This sequence encodes CASSARTSGGLEQYF.

This clonotype was seen a handful of times. CDR3 nucleotides: TGTGCCAGCAGCTTAGCAAGTTTGAGACTAGCCAAAAACATTCAGTACTTC. Its protein is CASSLASLRLAKNIQYF. The gene calls are TRBV7-2 and TRBJ2-4; D ambiguous. Germline assignment: CDR1 SGHTA and CDR2 FQGNSA. CDR3 size: 17 residues. Trimming cost V 0 bases and J 0 bases, with 12 bases left between them. Looking up the rest from reference TRBV7-2 and TRBJ2-4 gives the full variable domain: GAGVSQSPSNKVTEKGKDVELRCDPISGHTALYWYRQSLGQGLEFLIYFQGNSAPDKSGLPSDRFSAERTGGSVSTLTIQRTQQEDSAVYLCASSLASLRLAKNIQYFGAGTRLSVL.

The rearrangement joins TRBV2 to TRBJ2-4; possible D gene TRBD1, 5 bases. The J call may be mistaken, given a closer DNA end match to TRBJ2-7. The CDR3 consists of 15 residues. Germline V lookup: CDR1 SNHLY, CDR2 FYNNEI. The CDR3 DNA follows: TGTGCCAGCAGTGACCGATTAACCCAGGGTGGCGAGCAGTACTTC. Its translation is CASSDRLTQGGEQYF.

This chain joins TRBV29-1 and TRBJ1-2; D perhaps matches TRBD1 (5 bases). Germline V gene lookup returns CDR1 SQVTM and CDR2 ANQGSEA. V was trimmed by 4 bases and J by 0 bases, leaving 12 bases between them. This CDR3 is built from 14 residues. Written as DNA, the CDR3 is TGCAGCGTTGTATCGGGACTCCCTAACTATGGCTACACCTTC. It codes for CSVVSGLPNYGYTF.